This T cell receptor beta chain was captured by sequencing in a study of vaccination effects on CD4 cells after COVID-19. This clone was detected only once. The antigen remains unidentified. Expansion with viral peptide pools was applied to antigen-specific CD4+ T cells by the ViraFEST assay prior to sequencing. The authors isolated CD4+ T cells after around 11 days of culture. The vaccine recipients had no prior SARS-CoV-2 infection, with negative nucleocapsid antibodies. Half the medium was swapped for IL-2 medium on days 3 and 7. Produced via immunoSEQ multiplex PCR; TCRdb's table is partial and in-frame only. The sample records fewer than 25,000 clones, 65% to 80% being singletons. This clonotype was obtained from a human donor who received a COVID-19 vaccine. The material was CD4+ T cells from PBMCs cultured with HCoV-NL63 spike peptides, obtained before COVID-19 vaccination.

CDR3 coding DNA: TGCAGCGTTACATGGGACAGGGCGCGAATCTATGGCTACACCTTC. It translates to CSVTWDRARIYGYTF. This chain joins TRBV29-1 and TRBJ1-2; 9 positions match TRBD1. This CDR3 comprises 15 residues. The V gene end was trimmed by 5 bases and the J gene end by 4 bases; junction bases not matched to a gene: 11. Germline-derived CDR1 and CDR2 are SQVTM and ANQGSEA.